The present TCR beta chain was sequenced within a study of control samples from healthy donors and cancer patients. The protocol was immunoSEQ multiplex PCR, while the TCRdb copy is restricted to in-frame clones and leaves out a portion. The sample contains approximately 97,000 clones, 85% of which appear only once. The CDR3 contains 14 residues. Germline trimming cut 1 base from V and 8 bases from J; bases unmatched to any gene: 7. The germline V gene has CDR1 SGHDN and CDR2 FVKESK. The clonotype was recovered from a man aged 25 to 40 in good health. Sequenced: blood. The rearrangement uses TRBV14 and TRBJ1-2, with 7 nucleotides matching TRBD1. The chain's CDR3 is CASSQGDRVEGYTF. The CDR3 DNA reads as TGTGCCAGCAGCCAAGGAGACAGGGTGGAAGGCTACACCTTC.